The 11 T cell receptor beta chains in this list originate from one sample, sequenced in a study of blood T cell repertoires in COVID-19. Clones were sequenced by immunoSEQ multiplex PCR, and TCRdb holds only the in-frame ones, with some missing. The profile shows about 440,000 clones, about 90% of them singletons. Material for sequencing was PBMCs or T cells enriched from blood (not recorded which). The origin of the receptors is a man between 18 and 35 years old who had recovered from COVID-19.

This clone was detected once. V and J are TRBV9 and TRBJ1-5; D call uncertain. Germline-derived CDR1 and CDR2 are SGDLS and YYNGEE. Trimming took off 0 bases at V and 7 bases at J, with 11 bases between the two ends. The CDR3 is 14 amino acids. Here the CDR3 DNA reads TGTGCCAGCAGCGTAGCACCCGGCGGACAGCCCCAGCATTTT. This codes for CASSVAPGGQPQHF.

This rearrangement joins TRBV3-1 (or the pseudogene TRBV3-2) to TRBJ1-3, with D possibly TRBD1 on 6 matching bases. Germline loops: CDR1 LGHDT, CDR2 YNNKEL (reference sequence). V lost 4 bases, J lost 5 bases, and 15 bases lay in between. The CDR3 sequence is 15 residues long. The CDR3, as DNA: TGTGCCAGCAGCCTAGGACAGACCGAAAGAAACACCATATATTTT. This gives the protein CASSLGQTERNTIYF.

The chain uses TRBV5-4 and TRBJ1-1; 8 positions agree with TRBD1. The CDR3 sequence is 17 residues long. V was clipped by 5 bases and J by 1 base; unmatched bases: 13. CDR1 and CDR2 from the germline V gene are SGHNT and YYREEE (reference sequence). The CDR3, as DNA: TGTGCCAGCAGATACGGGACAGGTCCTGCTCAGAACACTGAAGCTTTCTTT. As protein: CASRYGTGPAQNTEAFF.

The chain uses TRBV19 and TRBJ1-5; D unresolved. The length of the CDR3 is 14 residues. Deletions cut 3 bases from V and 3 bases from J, with 9 bases between. Germline lookup yields CDR1 LNHDA and CDR2 SQIVND (reference sequence). The CDR3 loop reads CASSMERFNQPQHF. DNA of the CDR3: TGTGCCAGTAGTATGGAGCGTTTCAATCAGCCCCAGCATTTT. Full variable domain (rest looked up from reference TRBV19 and TRBJ1-5): DGGITQSPKYLFRKEGQNVTLSCEQNLNHDAMYWYRQDPGQGLRLIYYSQIVNDFQKGDIAEGYSVSREKKESFPLTVTSAQKNPTAFYLCASSMERFNQPQHFGDGTRLSIL.

The rearrangement uses TRBV28 and TRBJ1-6; D ambiguous. Per the germline V gene, CDR1 is MDHEN and CDR2 is SYDVKM. Trimming pared 7 bases from V and 0 bases from J, leaving 7 bases between. The CDR3 runs to 14 residues. CDR3 loop: CASTGGSYNSPLHF. CDR3 bases: TGTGCCAGCACCGGCGGCTCCTATAATTCACCCCTCCACTTT.

This clone has just one count. CDR3 residues: CASSTGQVVPKAFF. For the CDR3, the DNA is TGTGCCAGTAGCACGGGACAGGTTGTTCCGAAAGCTTTCTTT. The rearrangement joins TRBV19 to TRBJ1-1; TRBD1 agrees at 8 bases. The CDR3 length is 14 residues. Germline V gene data show CDR1 as LNHDA and CDR2 as SQIVND (reference sequence). The junction had 12 bases not matched to a gene; V was cut back by 6 bases and J by 9 bases.

The CDR3 nucleotides are TGTGCCAGCAGTTACTCGCAGGGTATCGGGGAAAAACTGTTTTTT. Amino acid sequence: CASSYSQGIGEKLFF. J is TRBJ1-4 and V is TRBV6-5, with D perhaps TRBD1 (5 bases). The V end was cut by 0 bases, the J end by 8 bases, with 13 bases between. CDR3 length: 15 residues. Germline assignment: CDR1 MNHEY and CDR2 SVGAGI.

This clone has only one observation. V is TRBV7-2 and J is TRBJ2-3; TRBD2 aligns across 11 bases. With 5 bases clipped from V and 1 base from J, the junction kept 8 bases outside the gene matches. Germline assignment: CDR1 SGHTA and CDR2 FQGNSA. This CDR3 comprises 17 residues. Here the CDR3 reads CASSPTTSGTGTDTQYF. CDR3 in DNA: TGTGCCAGCAGCCCAACGACTAGCGGGACGGGCACAGATACGCAGTATTTT.

The chain couples TRBV6-5 to TRBJ2-1; D remains unclear. CDR1 MNHEY and CDR2 SVGAGI come from the germline V gene. The V and J ends lost 7 bases and 3 bases respectively, with 7 bases between them. The CDR3 loop spans 12 amino acids. The CDR3 loop reads CASTASYNEQFF. The CDR3 region has the DNA TGTGCCAGCACAGCGAGCTACAATGAGCAGTTCTTC.

The gene calls are TRBV5-5 and TRBJ1-1; the D is unclear. The CDR3 totals 13 residues. Trimming removed 0 bases from V and 5 bases from J, with 8 bases in between. CDR1 is SGHKS, CDR2 YYEKEE, per germline (reference sequence). The CDR3 sequence: CASSLEGLTEAFF. The CDR3 DNA reads TGTGCCAGCAGCTTGGAAGGACTAACTGAAGCTTTCTTT.

The V and J genes are TRBV2 and TRBJ1-1; maybe TRBD1 (5 bases). Deletions cut 11 bases from V and 4 bases from J, with 17 bases between. CDR1 SNHLY and CDR2 FYNNEI come from the germline V gene. This CDR3 comprises 13 residues. The CDR3 bases are TGTGCCGCGGCGGACAACGACCCCACTGAAGCTTTCTTT. Translated, it gives CAAADNDPTEAFF.